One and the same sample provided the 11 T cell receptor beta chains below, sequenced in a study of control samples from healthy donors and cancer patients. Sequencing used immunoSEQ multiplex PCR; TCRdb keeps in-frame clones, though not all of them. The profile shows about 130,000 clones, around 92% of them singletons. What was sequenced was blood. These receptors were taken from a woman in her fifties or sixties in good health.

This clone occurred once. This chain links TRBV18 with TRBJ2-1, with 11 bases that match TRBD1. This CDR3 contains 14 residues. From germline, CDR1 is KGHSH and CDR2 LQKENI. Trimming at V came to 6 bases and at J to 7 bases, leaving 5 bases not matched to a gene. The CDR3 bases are TGTGCCAGCTCCCGGGACAGGGGGAGAAATGAGCAGTTCTTC. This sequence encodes CASSRDRGRNEQFF.

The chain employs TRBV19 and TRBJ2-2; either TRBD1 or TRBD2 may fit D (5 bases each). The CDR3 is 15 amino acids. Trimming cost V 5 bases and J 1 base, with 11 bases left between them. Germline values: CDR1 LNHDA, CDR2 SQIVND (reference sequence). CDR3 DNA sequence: TGTGCCAGTAGTCTACCGGGACGGAACACCGGGGAGCTGTTTTTT. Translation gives CASSLPGRNTGELFF.

The DNA of the CDR3 is TGTGCCAGCAGCTCCCACGACAGGGATACGCAGTATTTT. Translating gives CASSSHDRDTQYF. This rearrangement joins TRBV11-1 to TRBJ2-3, with D maybe TRBD1 (6 bases). The CDR3 spans 13 residues. In germline, CDR1 is SGHAT, CDR2 FQDESV (reference sequence). The V gene lost 4 bases and the J gene lost 6 bases, with 11 bases spanning the gap.

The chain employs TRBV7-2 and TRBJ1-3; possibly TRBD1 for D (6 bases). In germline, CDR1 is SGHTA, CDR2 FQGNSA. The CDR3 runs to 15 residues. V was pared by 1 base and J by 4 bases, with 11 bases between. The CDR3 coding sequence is TGTGCCAGCAGCTTAGACGGGGGGCAGGGAAACACCATATATTTT. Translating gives CASSLDGGQGNTIYF.

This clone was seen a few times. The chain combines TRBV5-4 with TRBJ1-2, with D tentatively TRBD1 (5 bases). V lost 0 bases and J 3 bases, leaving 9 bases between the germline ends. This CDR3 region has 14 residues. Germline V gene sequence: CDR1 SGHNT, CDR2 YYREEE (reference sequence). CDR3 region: CASSLGGDYYGYTF. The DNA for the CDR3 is TGTGCCAGCAGCTTGGGAGGGGACTACTATGGCTACACCTTC.

CDR3 in DNA: TGTGCCAGCACTTTCTCGAGGGGGCTCATGAACACTGAAGCTTTCTTT. Translating gives CASTFSRGLMNTEAFF. J is TRBJ1-1 and V is TRBV6-5, with 7 bases matching TRBD1. This CDR3 is 16 amino acids long. Germline V gene data show CDR1 as MNHEY and CDR2 as SVGAGI. J was trimmed by 0 bases and V by 7 bases; bases with no gene match: 11.

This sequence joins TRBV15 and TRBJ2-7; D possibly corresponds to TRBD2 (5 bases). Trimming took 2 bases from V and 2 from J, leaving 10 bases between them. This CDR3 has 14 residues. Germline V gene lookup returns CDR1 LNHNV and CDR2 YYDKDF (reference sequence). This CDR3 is CATSRPGSPYEQYF. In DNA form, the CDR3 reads TGTGCCACCAGCAGACCGGGATCTCCCTACGAGCAGTACTTC. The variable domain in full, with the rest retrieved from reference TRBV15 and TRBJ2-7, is DAMVIQNPRYQVTQFGKPVTLSCSQTLNHNVMYWYQQKSSQAPKLLFHYYDKDFNNEADTPDNFQSRRPNTSFCFLDIRSPGLGDTAMYLCATSRPGSPYEQYFGPGTRLTVT.

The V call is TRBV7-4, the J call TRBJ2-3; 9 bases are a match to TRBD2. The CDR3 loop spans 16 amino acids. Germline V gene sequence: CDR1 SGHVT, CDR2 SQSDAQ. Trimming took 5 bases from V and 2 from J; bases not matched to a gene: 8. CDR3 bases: TGTGCCAGCAGCGCACTAGCGGGCGACCTCACAGATACGCAGTATTTT. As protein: CASSALAGDLTDTQYF.

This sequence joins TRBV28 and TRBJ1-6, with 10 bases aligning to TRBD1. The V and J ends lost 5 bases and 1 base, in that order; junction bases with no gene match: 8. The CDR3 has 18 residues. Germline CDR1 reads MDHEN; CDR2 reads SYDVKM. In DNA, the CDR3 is TGTGCCAGCAGTACACTCCGGGACAGGGGTTCCTATAATTCACCCCTCCACTTT. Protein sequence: CASSTLRDRGSYNSPLHF.

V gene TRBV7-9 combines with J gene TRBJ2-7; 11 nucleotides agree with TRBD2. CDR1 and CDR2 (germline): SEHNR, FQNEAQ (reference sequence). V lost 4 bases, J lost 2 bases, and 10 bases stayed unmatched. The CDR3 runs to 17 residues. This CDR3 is CASSSHKGLAGPYEQYF. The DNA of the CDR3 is TGTGCCAGCAGCTCACATAAAGGACTAGCGGGCCCCTACGAGCAGTACTTC. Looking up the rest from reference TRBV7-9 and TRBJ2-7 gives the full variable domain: DTGVSQNPRHKITKRGQNVTFRCDPISEHNRLYWYRQTLGQGPEFLTYFQNEAQLEKSRLLSDRFSAERPKGSFSTLEIQRTEQGDSAMYLCASSSHKGLAGPYEQYFGPGTRLTVT.

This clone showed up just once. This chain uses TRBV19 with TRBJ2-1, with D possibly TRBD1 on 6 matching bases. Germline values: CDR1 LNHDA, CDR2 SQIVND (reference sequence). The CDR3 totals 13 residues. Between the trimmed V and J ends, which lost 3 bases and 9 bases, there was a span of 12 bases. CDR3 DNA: TGTGCCAGTAGTATCTCAGGGGCAGGTGAGCAGTTCTTC. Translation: CASSISGAGEQFF.